The source of this T cell receptor (beta chain) is a study of PD-1 blockade in classical Hodgkin lymphoma. About the research overall: Treatment was intravenous nivolumab, 3 mg/kg every 2 weeks, until progression.

V dropped 5 bases and J dropped 5 bases, with 6 bases sitting between them. The CDR3 is 11 residues long. Germline V gives CDR1 SGHAT, CDR2 FQNNGV. Overall study findings and caveats: Those achieving complete response showed baseline diversity like newly diagnosed patients. Repertoires differed for reasons still undefined, possibly disease activity or prior therapy. TCR diversity at baseline was reported to be reduced in newly diagnosed patients relative to healthy donors.

Comment on this clone: The antigen remains undetermined.

Here immunoSEQ multiplex PCR was the method, and the copy in TCRdb shows in-frame clones only, minus some. This table has about 110,000 clones, around nine tenths appearing once. Time point here: cycle 4 day 1 (C4D1), after less than 7 weeks of nivolumab. Following autologous stem cell transplantation, relapse occurred in every patient, and exposure to brentuximab vedotin varied. Sequencing was performed on peripheral blood mononuclear cells (PBMCs), taken before the fourth cycle of nivolumab. This chain joins TRBV11-2 and TRBJ1-2; D is unclear. This TCR derives from a human donor with classical Hodgkin lymphoma. For the CDR3, the DNA is TGTGCCAGCAGCCCCTTATATGGCTACACCTTC. Residues: CASSPLYGYTF.